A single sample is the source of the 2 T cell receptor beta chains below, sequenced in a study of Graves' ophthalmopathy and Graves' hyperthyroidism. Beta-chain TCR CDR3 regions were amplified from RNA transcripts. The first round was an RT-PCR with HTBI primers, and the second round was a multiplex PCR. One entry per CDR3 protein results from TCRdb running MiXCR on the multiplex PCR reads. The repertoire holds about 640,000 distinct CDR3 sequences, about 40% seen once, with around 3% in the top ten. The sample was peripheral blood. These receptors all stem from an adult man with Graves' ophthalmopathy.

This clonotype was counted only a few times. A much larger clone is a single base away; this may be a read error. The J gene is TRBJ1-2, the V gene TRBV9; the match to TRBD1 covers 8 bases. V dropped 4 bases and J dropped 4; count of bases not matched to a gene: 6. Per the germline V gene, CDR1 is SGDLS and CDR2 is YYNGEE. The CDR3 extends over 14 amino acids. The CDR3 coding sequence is TGTGCCAGCAGCCCGGGACAGGAGGGCTATGGCTACACCTTC. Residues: CASSPGQEGYGYTF.

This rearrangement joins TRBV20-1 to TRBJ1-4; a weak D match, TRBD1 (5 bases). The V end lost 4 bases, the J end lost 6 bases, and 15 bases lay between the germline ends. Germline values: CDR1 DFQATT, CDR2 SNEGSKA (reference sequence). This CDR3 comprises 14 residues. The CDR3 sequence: CSATGGNSDEKLFF. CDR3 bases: TGCAGTGCTACCGGGGGTAACTCTGATGAAAAACTGTTTTTT.